The 7 T cell receptor beta chains below come from one sample, sequenced in a study of blood T cell repertoires in COVID-19. Sequencing was performed with immunoSEQ multiplex PCR; in TCRdb, only in-frame clones are kept and a portion is missing. The sample carries hundreds of thousands of clones, around 87% recorded once. Sample: peripheral blood. These receptors originate from a woman aged 60 to 75 with COVID-19, enrolled during active disease.

J is TRBJ2-5 and V is TRBV3-1 (or the pseudogene TRBV3-2); 7 bases line up with TRBD2. Germline V CDR1 and CDR2: LGHDT, YNNKEL (reference sequence). The CDR3 length is 17 residues. Trimming at V came to 4 bases and at J to 2 bases, leaving 13 bases not matched to a gene. CDR3 nucleotide sequence: TGTGCCAGCAGCCCCGGTTGGTTGAGCGGGGTTCAAGAGACCCAGTACTTC. Its protein is CASSPGWLSGVQETQYF.

The V gene is TRBV29-1, the J gene TRBJ2-2; D is possibly TRBD2 (6 bases). CDR1 is SQVTM and CDR2 is ANQGSEA in the germline V gene. Trimming pared 3 bases from V and 1 base from J, leaving 6 bases between. CDR3 size: 13 residues. CDR3 bases: TGCAGCGTTGACGGGGGGAACACCGGGGAGCTGTTTTTT. As protein: CSVDGGNTGELFF.

V and J are TRBV7-9 and TRBJ1-1; D ambiguous. From germline, CDR1 is SEHNR and CDR2 FQNEAQ (reference sequence). This CDR3 contains 12 residues. V lost 6 bases, J lost 3 bases, and 8 bases lay in between. The CDR3 loop is CASSIFDTEAFF. The CDR3 region has the DNA TGTGCCAGCAGTATTTTTGACACTGAAGCTTTCTTT.

The chain joins TRBV28 to TRBJ1-1; no firm D call. The length of the CDR3 is 11 residues. V was cut by 6 bases and J by 4 bases, with 6 bases left in between. Germline values: CDR1 MDHEN, CDR2 SYDVKM. The CDR3 region is CASRRVTEAFF. CDR3 nucleotides: TGTGCCAGCAGGCGGGTCACTGAAGCTTTCTTT.

Note on this clone: One junction end does not reproduce the germline sequence, and a read error may be involved. The chain recombines TRBV28 with TRBJ1-6, with 7 bases lining up with TRBD1. Germline CDR1 MDHEN, CDR2 SYDVKM. The CDR3 totals 15 residues. CDR3 DNA: TGTGCCAGCAGAATACAGGGGATCTATGATTCACCCCTCCACTTT. Its protein is CASRIQGIYDSPLHF.

The chain links TRBV4-2 to TRBJ1-2, with 9 nucleotides matching TRBD1. V lost 1 base to trimming and J lost 2 bases; unmatched junction nucleotides: 8. The CDR3 runs 17 residues. Germline V gene sequence: CDR1 LGHNA, CDR2 YNFKEQ. CDR3 residues: CASSQAHTGGWNYGYTF. The CDR3 DNA sequence: TGTGCCAGCAGCCAAGCTCATACAGGGGGCTGGAACTATGGCTACACCTTC.

This CDR3 reads CASSSSGNTDTQYF. Written as DNA, the CDR3 is TGCGCCAGCAGCTCTAGCGGCAACACAGATACGCAGTATTTT. The chain has TRBV5-1 and TRBJ2-3, with 7 bases identical to TRBD2. V was clipped by 3 bases and J by 2 bases; unmatched bases: 3. CDR3 length: 14 amino acids. Germline loops: CDR1 SGHRS, CDR2 YFSETQ.